Presented here are 30 T cell receptor beta chains from one specimen sequenced in a study of blood T cell repertoires in COVID-19. TCRdb keeps only in-frame clones here, not all; method: immunoSEQ multiplex PCR. The data show hundreds of thousands of clones, approximately 83% seen once. The source material was PBMCs or T cells enriched from blood (not recorded which). These receptors all come from a woman aged 40 to 55 who had been exposed to COVID-19.

V gene TRBV18 combines with J gene TRBJ2-1, with TRBD2 matching over 11 bases. J was trimmed by 8 bases and V by 3 bases; bases with no gene match: 18. Germline lookup yields CDR1 KGHSH and CDR2 LQKENI. CDR3 size: 19 residues. CDR3 sequence: CASSPLAGGRKVYIYEQFF. CDR3 nucleotide sequence: TGTGCCAGCTCACCCCTAGCGGGGGGCCGCAAAGTCTACATCTATGAGCAGTTCTTC.

The genes are TRBV12-3 or TRBV12-4 and TRBJ1-1, with D perhaps TRBD1 (5 bases). V lost 4 bases to trimming and J lost 11 bases, with 14 bases between them. The CDR3 is 12 amino acids. This CDR3 reads CASSSFLGGAFF. The CDR3 region has the DNA TGTGCCAGCAGTTCGTTCCTCGGGGGGGCTTTCTTT.

The V call is TRBV11-2, the J call TRBJ1-1, with D hard to call. Trimming pared 4 bases from V and 4 bases from J, leaving 13 bases between. The CDR3 has 14 amino acids. CDR1 is SGHAT, CDR2 FQNNGV, per germline. The CDR3 reads CASSSTFGSTEAFF. The CDR3, as DNA: TGTGCCAGCAGCTCAACTTTCGGGTCCACTGAAGCTTTCTTT. Filled out from reference TRBV11-2 and TRBJ1-1, the complete variable domain reads EAGVAQSPRYKIIEKRQSVAFWCNPISGHATLYWYQQILGQGPKLLIQFQNNGVVDDSQLPKDRFSAERLKGVDSTLKIQPAKLEDSAVYLCASSSTFGSTEAFFGQGTRLTVV.

V and J are TRBV9 and TRBJ1-2, with D possibly matching TRBD1 (6 bases). From germline, CDR1 is SGDLS and CDR2 YYNGEE. Trimming cost V 0 bases and J 8 bases, with 14 bases left between them. The CDR3 length is 14 residues. The CDR3 DNA reads as TGTGCCAGCAGCGTAGATCAGGGGCTTAGGGGCTACACCTTC. The encoded protein is CASSVDQGLRGYTF.

Only one count was recorded for this clone. Sequence at one end of the junction differs from germline and may be a read error. The V call is TRBV6-1, the J call TRBJ1-5; 7 bases match TRBD1. This CDR3 comprises 14 residues. The germline V gene has CDR1 MNHNS and CDR2 SASEGT. The CDR3 spells CASREGTVNQPQHF. CDR3 coding DNA: TGTGCCAGCAGGGAAGGGACAGTTAATCAGCCCCAGCATTTT.

To note about this clone: This same CDR3 is encoded by further DNA sequences in the sample. This chain joins TRBV10-3 and TRBJ2-5; D call uncertain. Trimming removed 2 bases at V and 0 bases at J, with 7 bases between. The CDR3 extends over 14 amino acids. The germline gives CDR1 ENHRY, CDR2 SYGVKD. CDR3 nucleotides: TGTGCCATCAGTGAGCGAGGTAACCAAGAGACCCAGTACTTC. It translates to CAISERGNQETQYF.

The chain is built from TRBV5-6 and TRBJ1-6; 9 positions agree with TRBD1. Germline trimming cut 0 bases from V and 10 bases from J; bases unmatched to any gene: 5. Germline V gives CDR1 SGHDT, CDR2 YYEEEE. This CDR3 region has 15 residues. CDR3 in DNA: TGTGCCAGCAGCTTGGGGACAGGGGTAGGCTCACCCCTCCACTTT. Translation: CASSLGTGVGSPLHF.

The chain has TRBV7-9 and TRBJ2-3; tentative D call: TRBD2 (6 bases). V was trimmed by 6 bases and J by 6 bases, leaving 28 bases between them. CDR1 and CDR2 from the germline V gene are SEHNR and FQNEAQ (reference sequence). This CDR3 spans 18 amino acids. CDR3 protein: CASRPPPGSQGFVDTQYF. The CDR3 DNA follows: TGTGCCAGCAGACCTCCACCCGGGAGCCAAGGTTTTGTGGATACGCAGTATTTT. The full variable domain, with the rest looked up from reference TRBV7-9 and TRBJ2-3, is DTGVSQNPRHKITKRGQNVTFRCDPISEHNRLYWYRQTLGQGPEFLTYFQNEAQLEKSRLLSDRFSAERPKGSFSTLEIQRTEQGDSAMYLCASRPPPGSQGFVDTQYFGPGTRLTVL.

The V and J genes are TRBV9 and TRBJ1-3; maybe TRBD1 (5 bases). Per germline, CDR1 SGDLS and CDR2 YYNGEE. Trimming took off 6 bases at V and 0 bases at J, with 13 bases between the two ends. CDR3 length equals 15 residues. The DNA of the CDR3 is TGTGCCAGCACCCCCGACAGTTTCTCTGGAAACACCATATATTTT. It translates to CASTPDSFSGNTIYF.

This chain connects TRBV9 to TRBJ2-1; the D is unclear. V lost 0 bases and J lost 5, with 18 bases in between. The CDR3 spans 17 residues. Germline loops: CDR1 SGDLS, CDR2 YYNGEE. CDR3: CASSVVPLGPLDNEQFF. The CDR3 DNA reads as TGTGCCAGCAGCGTAGTCCCACTGGGCCCGTTAGACAATGAGCAGTTCTTC.

This chain uses TRBV30 with TRBJ1-2, with D perhaps TRBD1 (5 bases). The V and J ends lost 4 bases and 3 bases respectively, with 12 bases between them. Germline assignment: CDR1 GTSNPN and CDR2 SVGIG (reference sequence). This CDR3 contains 13 residues. The CDR3 loop is CAWTRGNYYGYTF. The CDR3 DNA is TGTGCCTGGACGCGGGGGAACTACTATGGCTACACCTTC.

CDR3 in amino acids: CAIRDRTGGHNYGYTF. In nucleotides, the CDR3 is TGTGCCATCAGGGATCGAACAGGGGGCCATAACTATGGCTACACCTTC. This rearrangement joins TRBV10-3 to TRBJ1-2; TRBD1 aligns across 9 bases. With V trimmed by 6 bases and J by 1 base, 9 bases remained unmatched. The CDR3 has 16 residues. Germline V gene data show CDR1 as ENHRY and CDR2 as SYGVKD.

The rearrangement uses TRBV28 and TRBJ1-6; 8 bases match TRBD1. The V gene's germline CDR1 is MDHEN and CDR2 SYDVKM. The CDR3 contains 15 residues. V was pared by 1 base and J by 14 bases, with 10 bases of the junction left unmatched. The CDR3 sequence: CASSLSRQGRVTLHF. The DNA of the CDR3 is TGTGCCAGCAGTTTATCCCGACAGGGGCGAGTCACCCTCCACTTT.

The chain joins TRBV3-1 (or the pseudogene TRBV3-2) to TRBJ1-2, with 7 bases that match TRBD1. The CDR3 is 15 residues long. Germline lookup yields CDR1 LGHDT and CDR2 YNNKEL (reference sequence). Trimming took 1 base from V and 3 from J; bases not matched to a gene: 5. The CDR3 sequence: CASSQGGTADYGYTF. CDR3 bases: TGTGCCAGCAGCCAAGGCGGGACAGCGGACTATGGCTACACCTTC.

The V gene is TRBV7-3, the J gene TRBJ1-2; TRBD1 matches at 9 bases. The CDR3 is 14 amino acids. Germline V gene sequence: CDR1 SGHTA, CDR2 FQGTGA. Trimming cost V 4 bases and J 7 bases; bases outside gene matches: 7. CDR3 DNA sequence: TGTGCCAGCAGCTCCGGGACAGGGTCGACTGGCTACACCTTC. It specifies CASSSGTGSTGYTF.

The chain couples TRBV6-1 to TRBJ1-3; tentative D call: TRBD1 (5 bases). The germline CDR1 and CDR2 sequences are MNHNS and SASEGT. The ends were cut back, 2 bases at V and 1 base at J, with 9 bases in the middle. There are 15 residues in the CDR3. In DNA form, the CDR3 reads TGTGCCAGCAGTGAAAGGGGAGGATCTGGAAACACCATATATTTT. Protein: CASSERGGSGNTIYF.

CDR3 protein: CASRTTEFGYTF. The CDR3 nucleotides read TGTGCCAGCAGGACAACAGAGTTCGGCTACACCTTC. J is TRBJ1-2 and V is TRBV28; unclear D gene. Trimming removed 6 bases at V and 8 bases at J, with 13 bases between. The CDR3 totals 12 residues. Germline-derived CDR1 and CDR2 are MDHEN and SYDVKM.

The gene calls are TRBV2 and TRBJ1-5; 8 positions agree with TRBD1. Germline V gene data show CDR1 as SNHLY and CDR2 as FYNNEI. Unmatched junction bases numbered 8, after V lost 6 bases and J lost 7 bases. The CDR3 is 14 residues long. The CDR3 region is CASSGQGHGQPQHF. DNA of the CDR3: TGTGCCAGCAGCGGACAGGGCCATGGACAGCCCCAGCATTTT.

About this clone: The identical CDR3 is also encoded by other nucleotide sequences in the sample. V usage is TRBV10-3 and J usage is TRBJ1-5; 7 bases match TRBD1. CDR1 is ENHRY, CDR2 SYGVKD, per germline. V trimming: 5 bases; J trimming: 3 bases; junction bases outside the gene matches: 7. CDR3 length: 15 residues. In nucleotides, the CDR3 is TGTGCCATCAGTTCAACAGGGGCAGACAATCAGCCCCAGCATTTT. Translating it yields CAISSTGADNQPQHF.

The rearrangement joins TRBV19 to TRBJ1-3; unclear D gene. Germline V gene lookup returns CDR1 LNHDA and CDR2 SQIVND (reference sequence). The CDR3 spans 14 residues. The V and J ends lost 7 bases and 5 bases respectively, with 15 bases between them. CDR3 sequence (DNA): TGTGCCAGTAAGGACTCATCACGTCGAAACACCATATATTTT. Protein sequence: CASKDSSRRNTIYF.

The V gene is TRBV18, the J gene TRBJ1-4, with D unresolved. Per germline, CDR1 KGHSH and CDR2 LQKENI. This CDR3 is built from 14 residues. The V and J ends lost 6 bases and 4 bases respectively, with 12 bases between them. The CDR3 DNA reads TGTGCCAGCTCCCGTGCAGTTCTTAATGAAAAACTGTTTTTT. Protein sequence: CASSRAVLNEKLFF.

In nucleotides, the CDR3 is TGTGCCAGCAGCTTATGGTCCGGCCAGCGGGGGGGGAATGAGCAGTTCTTC. Translating gives CASSLWSGQRGGNEQFF. The chain carries TRBV7-2 and TRBJ2-1; 10 nucleotides match TRBD2. CDR1 is SGHTA and CDR2 is FQGNSA in the germline V gene. V lost 2 bases, J lost 7 bases, and 11 bases stayed unmatched. This CDR3 region has 17 residues.

V is TRBV4-1 and J is TRBJ2-7; D may be TRBD2 (6 bases). The V end lost 1 base, the J end lost 0 bases, and 13 bases lay between the germline ends. CDR1 MGHRA and CDR2 YSYEKL come from the germline V gene. The length of the CDR3 is 16 residues. In nucleotides, the CDR3 is TGCGCCAGCAGCCAAGTGGCTAGCGAGAGCTCCTACGAGCAGTACTTC. This sequence encodes CASSQVASESSYEQYF.

DNA for the CDR3: TGTGCCAGCTCACCAAGGGGGACAGGGGGCGCCTACAATGAGCAGTTCTTC. Encoded protein: CASSPRGTGGAYNEQFF. This chain uses TRBV18 with TRBJ2-1; TRBD1 matches 12 bases. The CDR3 contains 17 residues. Germline CDR1 reads KGHSH; CDR2 reads LQKENI. Trimming took 2 bases from V and 2 from J; bases not matched to a gene: 4.

The chain links TRBV28 to TRBJ1-2; TRBD1 matches 9 bases. Germline trimming cut 7 bases from V and 8 bases from J; bases unmatched to any gene: 5. Germline V gene data show CDR1 as MDHEN and CDR2 as SYDVKM. The CDR3 length is 12 residues. The CDR3 sequence is CASTGTGKGYTF. The CDR3 DNA sequence: TGTGCCAGCACGGGGACAGGGAAGGGCTACACCTTC.

The chain is built from TRBV7-7 and TRBJ2-1; 8 bases map to TRBD1. V was clipped by 5 bases and J by 8 bases; unmatched bases: 11. Germline lookup yields CDR1 SSHAT and CDR2 FNYEAQ (reference sequence). The CDR3 runs 15 residues. CDR3 nucleotides: TGTGCCAGCAGCGCGCGACAGGGGAACGGGGATGAGCAGTTCTTC. Amino acid sequence: CASSARQGNGDEQFF.

V and J are TRBV5-1 and TRBJ1-3; 12 bases are shared with TRBD1. Germline CDR1 and CDR2: SGHRS and YFSETQ. This CDR3 has 16 amino acids. The trim removed 4 bases at V and 1 base at J, leaving 3 bases unmatched. The CDR3 here is CASSQGQGASGNTIYF. The DNA of the CDR3 is TGCGCCAGCAGCCAGGGACAGGGGGCTTCTGGAAACACCATATATTTT.

This chain connects TRBV4-2 to TRBJ2-1; TRBD2 matches 7 bases. The CDR3 is 14 residues long. Germline V gene sequence: CDR1 LGHNA, CDR2 YNFKEQ. Losses at the gene ends were 3 bases for V and 7 bases for J; bases not matched to a gene: 6. The CDR3 DNA reads TGTGCCAGCAGCCACCCGGGGGACTATAATGAGCAGTTCTTC. It translates to CASSHPGDYNEQFF.

The chain recombines TRBV2 with TRBJ1-2; 7 nucleotides align to TRBD1. The V gene end was trimmed by 3 bases and the J gene end by 2 bases; junction bases not matched to a gene: 3. The CDR3 sequence is 14 residues long. CDR1 and CDR2 from the germline V gene are SNHLY and FYNNEI. CDR3 DNA: TGTGCCAGCAGTGAGTCAGGGGGGAACTATGGCTACACCTTC. Translation: CASSESGGNYGYTF.

The chain employs TRBV28 and TRBJ1-5; the D gene is possibly TRBD1 (6 bases). Deletions cut 10 bases from V and 4 bases from J, with 17 bases between. Per the germline V gene, CDR1 is MDHEN and CDR2 is SYDVKM. The CDR3 runs 14 residues. CDR3 residues: CATLSGTRNQPQHF. DNA for the CDR3: TGTGCCACCCTCTCCGGGACAAGGAATCAGCCCCAGCATTTT.